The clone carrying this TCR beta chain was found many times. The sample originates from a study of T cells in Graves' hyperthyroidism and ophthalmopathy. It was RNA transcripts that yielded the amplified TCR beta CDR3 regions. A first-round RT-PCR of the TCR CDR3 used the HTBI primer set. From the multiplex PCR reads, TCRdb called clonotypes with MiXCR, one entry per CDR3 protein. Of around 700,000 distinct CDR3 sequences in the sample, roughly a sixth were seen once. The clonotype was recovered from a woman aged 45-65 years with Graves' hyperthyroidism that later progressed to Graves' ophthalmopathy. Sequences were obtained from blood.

CDR3 sequence (DNA): TGTGCCAGCAGTTCAGATCCAGTTAGCTATAGCAATCAGCCCCAGCATTTT. As protein: CASSSDPVSYSNQPQHF. The V gene is TRBV12-3 or TRBV12-4, the J gene TRBJ1-5; D gene uncertain. The CDR3 runs 17 residues. Trimming took off 4 bases at V and 0 bases at J, with 16 bases between the two ends.